The 16 T cell receptor beta chains given below trace back to one sample, sequenced in a study of patients and donors after allogeneic stem cell transplantation. A single record per CDR3 protein comes from TCRdb applying MiXCR to the RT-PCR reads. Among about 410,000 distinct CDR3 sequences listed, around 15% were seen once. The sample taken for sequencing was blood, either unsorted or a sorted T cell fraction (not recorded which). Receptors were obtained from a human donor who was either an allogeneic HSCT recipient or a stem cell or donor lymphocyte infusion donor (not recorded which). It is not recorded whose cells these are; they may come from a transplant donor.

At least ten counts were recorded for this clonotype. J is TRBJ1-2 and V is TRBV7-2; TRBD1 aligns across 11 bases. This CDR3 has 13 residues. The germline V gene has CDR1 SGHTA and CDR2 FQGNSA. J lost 3 bases, V lost 8 bases, and 2 bases had no gene match. The DNA of the CDR3 is TGTGCCAGCGGGACAGGGGGAGACTATGGCTACACCTTC. Its translation is CASGTGGDYGYTF.

This clonotype was seen more than once but under ten times. This sequence joins TRBV20-1 and TRBJ1-1; 8 bases are a match to TRBD1. This CDR3 is 12 amino acids long. Germline V gene sequence: CDR1 DFQATT, CDR2 SNEGSKA (reference sequence). J lost 5 bases, V lost 3 bases, and 2 bases had no gene match. The CDR3 is CSASRQGTEAFF. The CDR3 DNA follows: TGCAGTGCTAGTCGACAGGGGACTGAAGCTTTCTTT.

V usage is TRBV7-3 and J usage is TRBJ2-2; D ambiguous. Germline lookup yields CDR1 SGHTA and CDR2 FQGTGA. Between the trimmed V and J ends, which lost 2 bases and 7 bases, there was a span of 8 bases. The CDR3 contains 13 residues. Written as DNA, the CDR3 is TGTGCCAGCAGCTTAGGCCATAACGGGGAGCTGTTTTTT. This sequence encodes CASSLGHNGELFF.

This clonotype has more than one count but fewer than ten. This chain uses TRBV11-2 with TRBJ2-3; 14 bases agree with TRBD2. The CDR3 consists of 19 residues. V lost 2 bases to trimming and J lost 1 base; unmatched junction nucleotides: 8. Germline V gene data show CDR1 as SGHAT and CDR2 as FQNNGV. CDR3 residues: CASSLLTGTSGRGTDTQYF. CDR3 in DNA: TGTGCCAGCAGCTTACTAACCGGGACTAGCGGGAGAGGCACAGATACGCAGTATTTT.

This clonotype was found many times. The chain has TRBV5-1 and TRBJ1-1, with D possibly matching TRBD1 (5 bases). Germline CDR1 is SGHRS and CDR2 is YFSETQ. The ends were cut back, 0 bases at V and 0 bases at J, with 9 bases in the middle. The CDR3 sequence is 15 residues long. CDR3 protein: CASSLVRGLNTEAFF. The CDR3 coding sequence is TGCGCCAGCAGCTTGGTTCGGGGGTTGAACACTGAAGCTTTCTTT.

This sequence joins TRBV5-1 and TRBJ2-3; TRBD1 matches at 7 bases. CDR1 and CDR2 (germline): SGHRS, YFSETQ. The CDR3 spans 14 residues. The J segment lost 0 bases and the V segment lost 6 bases, leaving 4 bases of the junction unmatched. CDR3 nucleotide sequence: TGCGCCAGCACCCGGACAGGTAGCACAGATACGCAGTATTTT. Amino acid sequence: CASTRTGSTDTQYF.

The V gene is TRBV5-1, the J gene TRBJ2-7, with 8 bases identical to TRBD2. Per the germline V gene, CDR1 is SGHRS and CDR2 is YFSETQ. Trimming cost V 7 bases and J 3 bases; bases outside gene matches: 9. This CDR3 comprises 14 residues. CDR3 bases: TGCGCCAGCTCGGCCGTTAGCGGGAACTACGAGCAGTACTTC. It yields the protein CASSAVSGNYEQYF.

The chain links TRBV5-1 to TRBJ1-1; a weak D match, TRBD1 (5 bases). Trimming removed 2 bases from V and 1 base from J, with 12 bases in between. This CDR3 is built from 15 residues. Germline V gene data show CDR1 as SGHRS and CDR2 as YFSETQ. CDR3 DNA: TGCGCCAGCAGCTTAAGACGGGACTCGAACACTGAAGCTTTCTTT. This sequence encodes CASSLRRDSNTEAFF.

The chain is built from TRBV20-1 and TRBJ1-2, with D hard to call. In germline, CDR1 is DFQATT, CDR2 SNEGSKA (reference sequence). The CDR3 is 14 residues long. The V and J ends lost 0 bases and 8 bases respectively, with 16 bases between them. CDR3 DNA: TGCAGTGCTAGAGATCCGAAGGCCCCGGTCGGCTACACCTTC. This gives the protein CSARDPKAPVGYTF.

This clonotype was observed a handful of times. The chain combines TRBV3-1 with TRBJ2-1; weak D call: TRBD1 (7 bases). The CDR3 is 16 amino acids. V lost 0 bases and J lost 5, with 14 bases in between. From germline, CDR1 is LGHDT and CDR2 YNNKEL (reference sequence). The CDR3 protein is CASSQDLRGANNEQFF. The CDR3 DNA reads as TGTGCCAGCAGCCAAGATCTCAGGGGGGCAAACAATGAGCAGTTCTTC.

The sample holds a few counts of this clonotype. The chain carries TRBV19 and TRBJ1-5, with a weak D call TRBD1 (6 bases). V lost 5 bases, J lost 3 bases, and 11 bases lay in between. Germline CDR1 reads LNHDA; CDR2 reads SQIVND (reference sequence). The CDR3 length is 14 residues. The CDR3 region is CASSLGQYNQPQHF. The DNA of the CDR3 is TGTGCCAGTAGTCTCGGACAGTACAATCAGCCCCAGCATTTT.

This clonotype was recorded once. V is TRBV10-3 and J is TRBJ2-1, with 9 positions matching TRBD2. Germline CDR1 reads ENHRY; CDR2 reads SYGVKD. The CDR3 runs 15 residues. V lost 6 bases, J lost 1 base, and 4 bases stayed unmatched. CDR3 nucleotide sequence: TGTGCCATCAGACAAAGCGGGGGGTCCTACAATGAGCAGTTCTTC. It yields the protein CAIRQSGGSYNEQFF.

This chain joins TRBV11-3 and TRBJ1-1; D call uncertain. Germline lookup yields CDR1 SGHNT and CDR2 YENEEA. V shed 0 bases and J shed 7 bases, with 6 bases lying between them. This CDR3 has 12 amino acids. CDR3 DNA sequence: TGTGCCAGCAGCTTAGATGGGTATGAAGCTTTCTTT. It is translated as CASSLDGYEAFF. Using reference TRBV11-3 and TRBJ1-1 for the parts outside the CDR3, the full variable domain is EAGVVQSPRYKIIEKKQPVAFWCNPISGHNTLYWYLQNLGQGPELLIRYENEEAVDDSQLPKDRFSAERLKGVDSTLKIQPAELGDSAVYLCASSLDGYEAFFGQGTRLTVV.

J is TRBJ2-7 and V is TRBV5-5, with unresolved D. Trimming took off 2 bases at V and 1 base at J, with 13 bases between the two ends. This CDR3 is 15 amino acids long. Germline CDR1 is SGHKS and CDR2 is YYEKEE (reference sequence). Here the CDR3 reads CASSLGRSVSYEQYF. DNA for the CDR3: TGTGCCAGCAGCTTAGGTAGGAGTGTTTCCTACGAGCAGTACTTC.

This clonotype showed up just a few times. V usage is TRBV20-1 and J usage is TRBJ2-5; 11 bases align to TRBD2. Unmatched junction bases numbered 10, after V lost 2 bases and J lost 2 bases. Germline V gene data show CDR1 as DFQATT and CDR2 as SNEGSKA (reference sequence). CDR3 length equals 17 residues. The CDR3 reads CSARPSSSGRRQETQYF. CDR3 nucleotides: TGCAGTGCTAGACCCTCGTCTAGCGGGAGGAGGCAAGAGACCCAGTACTTC.

The chain links TRBV2 to TRBJ2-3, with TRBD2 identical over 10 bases. This CDR3 spans 17 amino acids. V dropped 6 bases and J dropped 1; count of bases not matched to a gene: 10. The germline gives CDR1 SNHLY, CDR2 FYNNEI. The CDR3 coding sequence is TGTGCCAGCAGAGCTTCTAGCGGGGGTGCCCGCACAGATACGCAGTATTTT. This translates into CASRASSGGARTDTQYF.